This record concerns one T cell receptor (beta chain) sequence. As originally analysed: Amplification from reference gene primers served as the basis for estimated nucleated cell counts. Profiling relied on immunoSEQ multiplex PCR, and the TCRdb table lists in-frame clones only, not all of them. V and J calls and clone size are copied from that table; D and trimming were computed from the DNA. Of about 280,000 clones listed, 83% were seen once; the top ten hold more than 8%. These data originate in a study of blood T cell repertoires in COVID-19. Study details: Sites in the United States, Italy and Spain provided acute and convalescent COVID-19 samples. From T cells, B-cell-depleted T cells, or PBMCs came the material, which was cDNA or gDNA.

Germline V gene data show CDR1 as GTSNPN and CDR2 as SVGIG (reference sequence). V was trimmed by 0 bases and J by 0 bases, leaving 8 bases between them. This CDR3 has 14 residues. This chain connects TRBV30 to TRBJ1-1; the D is unclear. The clonotype comes from a woman aged 50 to 60 who had recovered from COVID-19. Sequencing was performed on peripheral blood. This CDR3 is CAWSVFPVNTEAFF. The DNA for the CDR3 is TGTGCCTGGAGTGTATTTCCGGTGAACACTGAAGCTTTCTTT.